A selection of T cell receptor beta chains follows, all from one sample in a study of somatic reversion in DOCK8 deficiency. MiXCR, run by TCRdb on the multiplex PCR reads, gives a single entry per CDR3 protein. The table includes over 250 distinct CDR3 sequences, roughly 29% detected once. The sequenced sample was blood. Receptor source: a human donor with DOCK8 deficiency. CDR3s leave out the opening cysteine and the closing phenylalanine or tryptophan. D genes are given only for firm matches.

j_call,d_call,v_call,cdr3_aa
TRBJ1-1,TRBD1,TRBV27,ASSSTGGILGGHTEAF
TRBJ2-7,TRBD1,TRBV7-2,ASSPMTGFRNYEQY
TRBJ1-1,TRBD1,TRBV23-1,ASSHPPDRARMNTEAF
TRBJ1-5,-,TRBV14,ASSHSGANQPQH
TRBJ2-7,-,TRBV19,ASSSDRPYEQY
TRBJ1-2,-,TRBV7-9,ASSSEQYYGYT
TRBJ1-5,-,TRBV20-1,SARDKGALFNQPQH
TRBJ1-6,-,TRBV3-1,ASSWGRGNSPLH
TRBJ1-1,-,TRBV29-1,SVEDLVSTEAF
TRBJ1-3,TRBD1,TRBV6-6,ASSGGQGNGNTIY
TRBJ2-1,TRBD2,TRBV11-2,ASSLLAGTSASSRSEQF
TRBJ2-2,-,TRBV20-1,SARDLLGWPLTGELF
TRBJ1-1,TRBD1,TRBV29-1,SAPRPGTGNTEAF
TRBJ2-7,-,TRBV18,ASSHLGTGGSYEQY
TRBJ1-5,TRBD1,TRBV30,AWNRQGGNQPQH
TRBJ1-2,-,TRBV12-3/TRBV12-4,ASSFKRTDYGYT
TRBJ2-6,TRBD2,TRBV20-1,SALTLAGGFSGANVLT
TRBJ2-7,TRBD1,TRBV4-3,ASSPETGGYEQY
TRBJ1-4,-,TRBV24-1,ATGRTATNEKLF
TRBJ2-7,-,TRBV28,ASSLDFYEQY
TRBJ2-7,TRBD2,TRBV20-1,SAADGTSGGAYEQY
TRBJ1-3,-,TRBV12-3/TRBV12-4,ASSPQDSGNTIY